The source of this TCR beta chain is a study of tumor-infiltrating lymphocytes in localized non-small cell lung cancer. Sequencing was performed with immunoSEQ multiplex PCR; in TCRdb, only in-frame clones are kept and a portion is missing. In the table there are 15,000 to 20,000 clones, approximately 79% of which are singletons. Regarding this clone: The antigen remains undetermined.

Study results and caveats: Higher tumor T cell infiltration than in uninvolved lung was supported by TCRbeta sequencing.

The germline V gene has CDR1 SGHTA and CDR2 FQGNSA. The V gene end was trimmed by 5 bases and the J gene end by 8 bases; junction bases not matched to a gene: 6. The CDR3 runs 13 residues. J is TRBJ1-3 and V is TRBV7-2; 7 positions agree with TRBD1. Sequencing was performed on lung tumor tissue. This sequence originates from a human donor with non-small cell lung cancer. CDR3 loop: CASSDRQGYTIYF. The CDR3 coding sequence is TGTGCCAGCAGCGACCGACAGGGATACACCATATATTTT.